This T cell receptor (beta chain) derives from a study of circulating and synovial CD4+ cells in juvenile arthritis. Samples derive from patients with active juvenile idiopathic arthritis. The CDR3 length is 17 residues. The germline V gene encodes CDR1 SGHTA and CDR2 FQGTGA. V lost 5 bases and J lost 6, with 22 bases in between. The protocol was immunoSEQ multiplex PCR, while the TCRdb copy is restricted to in-frame clones and leaves out a portion. Of roughly 4,000 clones in the sample, 81% were seen once. Whole-study findings and limits: Bulk blood CD4 samples held at least an order of magnitude more or fewer genomes than CPL. These blood cells shared more CDR3 sequences with synovium than bulk blood. Diversity here was lower than in bulk blood CD4 cells.

As concerns this clone: Its cognate antigen is unknown.

Sequenced: CD4+ T cells from synovial fluid. The sequence was collected from a human donor with juvenile idiopathic arthritis. This chain connects TRBV7-3 to TRBJ2-2; a weak D match, TRBD1 (7 bases). CDR3 sequence (DNA): TGTGCCAGCAGCCCCTTGGCGGGGACAGTTAATGCCGGGGAGCTGTTTTTT. This translates into CASSPLAGTVNAGELFF.